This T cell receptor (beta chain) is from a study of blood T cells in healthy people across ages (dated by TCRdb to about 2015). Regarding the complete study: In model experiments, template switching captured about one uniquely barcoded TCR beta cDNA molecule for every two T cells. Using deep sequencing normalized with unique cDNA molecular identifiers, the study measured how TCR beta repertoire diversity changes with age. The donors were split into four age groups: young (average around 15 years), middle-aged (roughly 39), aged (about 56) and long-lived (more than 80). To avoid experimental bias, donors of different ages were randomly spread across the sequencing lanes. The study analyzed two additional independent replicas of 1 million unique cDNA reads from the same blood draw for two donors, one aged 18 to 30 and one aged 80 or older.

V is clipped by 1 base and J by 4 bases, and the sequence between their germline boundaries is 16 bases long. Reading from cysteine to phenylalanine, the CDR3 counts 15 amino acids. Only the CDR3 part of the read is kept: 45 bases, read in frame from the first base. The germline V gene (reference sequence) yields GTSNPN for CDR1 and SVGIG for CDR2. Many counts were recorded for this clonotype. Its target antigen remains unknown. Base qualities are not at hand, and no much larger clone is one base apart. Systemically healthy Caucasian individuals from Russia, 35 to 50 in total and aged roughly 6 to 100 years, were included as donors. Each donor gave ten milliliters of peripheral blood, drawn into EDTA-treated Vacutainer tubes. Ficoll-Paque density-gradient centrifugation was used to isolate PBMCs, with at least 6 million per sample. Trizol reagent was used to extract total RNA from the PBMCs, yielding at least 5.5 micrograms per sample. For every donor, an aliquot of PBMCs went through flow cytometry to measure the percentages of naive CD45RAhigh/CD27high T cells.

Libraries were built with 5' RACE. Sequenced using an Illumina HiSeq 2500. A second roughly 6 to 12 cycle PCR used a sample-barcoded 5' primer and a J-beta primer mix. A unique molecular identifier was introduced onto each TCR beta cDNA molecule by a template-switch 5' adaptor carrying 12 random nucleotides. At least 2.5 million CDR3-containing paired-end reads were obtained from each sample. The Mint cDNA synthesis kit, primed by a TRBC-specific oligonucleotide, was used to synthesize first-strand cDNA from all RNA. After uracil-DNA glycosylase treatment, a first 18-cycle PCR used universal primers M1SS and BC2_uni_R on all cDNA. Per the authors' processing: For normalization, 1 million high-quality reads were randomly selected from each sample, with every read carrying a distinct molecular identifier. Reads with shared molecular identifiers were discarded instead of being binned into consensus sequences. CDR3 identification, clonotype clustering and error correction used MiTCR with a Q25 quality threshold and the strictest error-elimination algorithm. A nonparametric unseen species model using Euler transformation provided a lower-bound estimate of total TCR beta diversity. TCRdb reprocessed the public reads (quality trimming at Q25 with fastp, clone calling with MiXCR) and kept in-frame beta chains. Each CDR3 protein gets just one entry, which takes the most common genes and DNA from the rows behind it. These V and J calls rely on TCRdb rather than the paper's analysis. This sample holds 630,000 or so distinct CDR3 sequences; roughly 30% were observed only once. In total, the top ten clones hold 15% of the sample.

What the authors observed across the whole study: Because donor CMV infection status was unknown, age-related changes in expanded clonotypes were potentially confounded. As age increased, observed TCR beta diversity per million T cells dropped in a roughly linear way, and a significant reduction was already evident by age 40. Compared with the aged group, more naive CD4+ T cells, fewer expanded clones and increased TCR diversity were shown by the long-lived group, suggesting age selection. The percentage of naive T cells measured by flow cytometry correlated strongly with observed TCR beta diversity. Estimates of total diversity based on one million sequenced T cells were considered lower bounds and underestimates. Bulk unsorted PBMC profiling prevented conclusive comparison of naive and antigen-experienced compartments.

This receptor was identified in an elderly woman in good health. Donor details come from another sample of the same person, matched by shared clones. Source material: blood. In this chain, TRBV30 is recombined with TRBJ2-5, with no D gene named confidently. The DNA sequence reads TGTGCCTGGAGTGAGGCCGCTCCTACGGCAGAGACCCAGTACTTC. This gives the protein CAWSEAAPTAETQYF.